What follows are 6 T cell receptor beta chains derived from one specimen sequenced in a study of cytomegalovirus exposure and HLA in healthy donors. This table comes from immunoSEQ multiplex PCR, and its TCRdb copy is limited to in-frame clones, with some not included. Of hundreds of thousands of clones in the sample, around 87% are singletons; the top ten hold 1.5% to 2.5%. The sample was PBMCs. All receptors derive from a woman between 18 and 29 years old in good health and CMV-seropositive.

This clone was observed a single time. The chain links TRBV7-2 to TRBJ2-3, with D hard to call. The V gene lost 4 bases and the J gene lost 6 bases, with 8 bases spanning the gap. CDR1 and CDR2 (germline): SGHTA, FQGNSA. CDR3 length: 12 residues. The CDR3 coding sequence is TGTGCCAGCAGCTGGCATCAGGATACGCAGTATTTT. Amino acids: CASSWHQDTQYF. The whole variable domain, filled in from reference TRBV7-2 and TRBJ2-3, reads GAGVSQSPSNKVTEKGKDVELRCDPISGHTALYWYRQSLGQGLEFLIYFQGNSAPDKSGLPSDRFSAERTGGSVSTLTIQRTQQEDSAVYLCASSWHQDTQYFGPGTRLTVL.

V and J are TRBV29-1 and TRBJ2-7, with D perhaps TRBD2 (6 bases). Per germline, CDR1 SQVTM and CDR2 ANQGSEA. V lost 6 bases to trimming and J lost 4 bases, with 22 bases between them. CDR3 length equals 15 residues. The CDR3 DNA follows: TGCAGCGTGCCTTCGGGGCGGGGTCCAAGATACGAGCAGTACTTC. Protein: CSVPSGRGPRYEQYF.

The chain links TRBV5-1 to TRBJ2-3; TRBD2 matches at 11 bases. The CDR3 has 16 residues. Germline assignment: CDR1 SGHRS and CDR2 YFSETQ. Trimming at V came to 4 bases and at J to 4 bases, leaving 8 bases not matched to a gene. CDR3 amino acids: CASSPRASGRSDTQYF. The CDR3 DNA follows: TGCGCCAGCAGCCCGAGGGCTAGCGGGAGGTCAGATACGCAGTATTTT.

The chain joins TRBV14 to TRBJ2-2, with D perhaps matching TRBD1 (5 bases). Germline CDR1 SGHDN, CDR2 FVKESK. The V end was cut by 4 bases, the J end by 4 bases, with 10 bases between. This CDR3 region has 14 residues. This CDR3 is CASSRRQSTGELFF. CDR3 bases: TGTGCCAGCAGCCGGAGACAGTCCACCGGGGAGCTGTTTTTT.

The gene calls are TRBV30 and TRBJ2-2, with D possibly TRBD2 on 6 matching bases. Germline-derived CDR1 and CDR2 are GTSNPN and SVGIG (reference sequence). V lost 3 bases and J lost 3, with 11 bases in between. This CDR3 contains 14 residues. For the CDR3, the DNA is TGTGCCTGGAGCGGGGACTTTTACACCGGGGAGCTGTTTTTT. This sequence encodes CAWSGDFYTGELFF. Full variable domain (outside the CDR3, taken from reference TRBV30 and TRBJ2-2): SQTIHQWPATLVQPVGSPLSLECTVEGTSNPNLYWYRQAAGRGLQLLFYSVGIGQISSEVPQNLSASRPQDRQFILSSKKLLLSDSGFYLCAWSGDFYTGELFFGEGSRLTVL.

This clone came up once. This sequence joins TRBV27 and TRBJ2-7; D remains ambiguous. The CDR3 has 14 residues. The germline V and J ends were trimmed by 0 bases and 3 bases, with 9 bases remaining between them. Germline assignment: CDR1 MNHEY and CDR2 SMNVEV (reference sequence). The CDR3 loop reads CASSLSPRFYEQYF. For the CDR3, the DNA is TGTGCCAGCAGTTTATCCCCCCGTTTCTACGAGCAGTACTTC.